The entry below gives a single T cell receptor (beta chain) sequence along with its context. The antigen remains undetermined. This specimen belongs to a study of regulatory T cells in long-lasting Graves disease. General study points: Only peripheral blood was studied, not thyroid tissue. Small numbers of samples may have cut accuracy.

Germline CDR1 is SQVTM and CDR2 is ANQGSEA. The length of the CDR3 is 12 residues. V lost 4 bases to trimming and J lost 2 bases, with 9 bases between them. Construction of TCR beta libraries relied on iRepertoire HTBI primers and on Arm-PCR targeting CDR3 regions. TCRdb passed the multiplex PCR reads through MiXCR, listing each CDR3 protein once. The sample has 500,000 to 700,000 distinct CDR3 sequences, approximately 31% seen once. Stated time point: persistent/refractory GD, antithyroid drugs over 5 years with positive TRAb. With RNA extracted from PBMCs as input, the TCR library was made. The sequence derives from a female donor with Graves disease. The sample in question was peripheral blood mononuclear cells (PBMCs), obtained when the disease was refractory, from a patient treated with antithyroid drugs. The chain carries TRBV29-1 and TRBJ2-7, with a weak D call TRBD1 (5 bases). Here the CDR3 DNA reads TGCAGCGTTGTGGGGCCCGCCTACGAGCAGTACTTC. Its protein product is CSVVGPAYEQYF.